This paragraph covers one T cell receptor beta chain sequence. The data were obtained in a study of blood T cell repertoires in COVID-19. At the level of the study: Some COVID-19 samples were acute and others convalescent; all came from the United States, Italy and Spain. Sources were T cells, B-cell-depleted T cells, or PBMCs; the material itself was cDNA or gDNA.

The protocol was immunoSEQ multiplex PCR, while the TCRdb copy is restricted to in-frame clones and leaves out a portion. The sample has 57,000 or so clones; approximately 88% are singletons. This clonotype originated in a man aged 70-80 years with active COVID-19. The specimen sequenced was peripheral blood.

CDR3 nucleotides: TGTGCCAGCAGTTTCGGCGGGAGGGTGTCAGATACGCAGTATTTT. Its translation is CASSFGGRVSDTQYF. V usage is TRBV28 and J usage is TRBJ2-3, with 9 nucleotides matching TRBD2. The CDR3 runs 15 residues. The trim removed 3 bases at V and 4 bases at J, leaving 5 bases unmatched. Germline CDR1 is MDHEN and CDR2 is SYDVKM.